The 32 T cell receptor beta chains reported below all come from one sample, sequenced in a study of identical twins. TCRdb recomputed calls from the 5' RACE reads with MiXCR, one row per CDR3 protein. The data show approximately 890,000 distinct CDR3 sequences, around an eighth seen once. The data were also submitted as part of a second study, on yellow fever vaccine responses in identical twins.

The sample was PBMCs. These receptors all stem from a woman aged 18-29 years in good health.

The chain combines TRBV20-1 with TRBJ2-1; 10 nucleotides match TRBD2. J was trimmed by 0 bases and V by 0 bases; bases with no gene match: 8. The V gene's germline CDR1 is DFQATT and CDR2 SNEGSKA (reference sequence). The CDR3 contains 18 residues. The CDR3 loop reads CSARDSLAGALSYNEQFF. CDR3 nucleotide sequence: TGCAGTGCTAGAGATAGCCTAGCGGGGGCCCTCTCCTACAATGAGCAGTTCTTC.

This clonotype was picked up many times. The J gene is TRBJ1-5, the V gene TRBV20-1; TRBD1 matches 11 bases. Germline V lookup: CDR1 DFQATT, CDR2 SNEGSKA (reference sequence). The V gene end was trimmed by 2 bases and the J gene end by 5 bases; junction bases not matched to a gene: 5. The CDR3 totals 15 residues. Here the CDR3 DNA reads TGCAGTGCTAGACGGGGGACAGGGGGGGATCAGCCCCAGCATTTT. Protein sequence: CSARRGTGGDQPQHF.

This clonotype was detected ten times or more. The DNA of the CDR3 is TGTGCCAGCAGTACTAGCGGGGGCACCGGGGAGCTGTTTTTT. It specifies CASSTSGGTGELFF. The chain uses TRBV12-3 or TRBV12-4 and TRBJ2-2, with 11 bases that match TRBD2. Germline trimming cut 5 bases from V and 4 bases from J; bases unmatched to any gene: 0. CDR3 size: 14 residues.

The chain uses TRBV10-3 and TRBJ1-5; D is uncertain. The ends were cut back, 6 bases at V and 2 bases at J, with 14 bases in the middle. Germline lookup yields CDR1 ENHRY and CDR2 SYGVKD. This CDR3 contains 15 residues. For the CDR3, the DNA is TGTGCCATCAGGGACGGAGCTAGAGGCAATCAGCCCCAGCATTTT. It yields the protein CAIRDGARGNQPQHF.

This clonotype was seen at least ten times. V is TRBV3-1 and J is TRBJ2-1, with D possibly matching TRBD1 (6 bases). This CDR3 has 15 residues. Per the germline V gene, CDR1 is LGHDT and CDR2 is YNNKEL (reference sequence). Between the trimmed V and J ends, which lost 1 base and 5 bases, there was a span of 12 bases. The CDR3 sequence: CASSQVRTENNEQFF. The CDR3, as DNA: TGTGCCAGCAGCCAAGTCCGGACAGAGAACAATGAGCAGTTCTTC.

J is TRBJ2-5 and V is TRBV20-1; tentatively, D is TRBD1 (6 bases). This CDR3 has 15 residues. Trimming removed 6 bases from V and 5 bases from J, with 22 bases in between. Germline assignment: CDR1 DFQATT and CDR2 SNEGSKA (reference sequence). In DNA form, the CDR3 reads TGCAGTGCCACTAGGGCACAGGGTGAAGGGGAGACCCAGTACTTC. It codes for CSATRAQGEGETQYF.

This clonotype was found a few times. This chain joins TRBV7-9 and TRBJ2-2; 9 bases are shared with TRBD2. The ends lost 8 bases at V and 8 bases at J; junction bases unmatched: 18. The germline V gene encodes CDR1 SEHNR and CDR2 FQNEAQ (reference sequence). The CDR3 is 17 amino acids. The CDR3 bases are TGTGCCAGCGACAATCTCGCGGGAGGGCCGGAAACTGGGGAGCTGTTTTTT. Amino acid sequence: CASDNLAGGPETGELFF. The whole variable domain, filled in from reference TRBV7-9 and TRBJ2-2, reads DTGVSQNPRHKITKRGQNVTFRCDPISEHNRLYWYRQTLGQGPEFLTYFQNEAQLEKSRLLSDRFSAERPKGSFSTLEIQRTEQGDSAMYLCASDNLAGGPETGELFFGEGSRLTVL.

CDR3 nucleotide sequence: TGTGCCAGCAGTGAAAAGTCCCCAGGCCCTCTGAACACTGAAGCTTTCTTT. This translates into CASSEKSPGPLNTEAFF. This chain joins TRBV2 and TRBJ1-1; D gene ambiguous. Germline CDR1 is SNHLY and CDR2 is FYNNEI. This CDR3 contains 17 residues. With 2 bases removed from V and 0 bases from J, the gap between germline ends came to 16 bases.

This clonotype has more than one count but fewer than ten. The J gene is TRBJ2-7, the V gene TRBV13; D possibly corresponds to TRBD2 (5 bases). Trimming left V 5 bases short and J 2 bases short, with 13 bases between. CDR3 size: 14 residues. Germline-derived CDR1 and CDR2 are PRHDT and FYEKMQ (reference sequence). DNA of the CDR3: TGTGCCAGCAGCCCCCGACCCGGGACCTACGAGCAGTACGTC. This translates into CASSPRPGTYEQYV.

This clonotype occurred a few times. The chain uses TRBV5-1 and TRBJ1-3, with 8 bases identical to TRBD1. CDR3 length: 15 residues. V lost 4 bases to trimming and J lost 0 bases; unmatched junction nucleotides: 3. Germline CDR1 SGHRS, CDR2 YFSETQ. In DNA form, the CDR3 reads TGCGCCAGCAGCGTAACAGGGGGCTCTGGAAACACCATATATTTT. Protein: CASSVTGGSGNTIYF.

Concerning this clonotype itself: A single base separates this from a much larger clone, so it may be a read error. The rearrangement uses TRBV24-1 and TRBJ2-7, with TRBD1 matching 9 bases. Germline V gene data show CDR1 as KGHDR and CDR2 as SFDVKD. The CDR3 sequence is 14 residues long. The CDR3 DNA follows: TGTGCCACCAGCACAGGGGGCCGCTCCTACGAGGAGTACTTC. Protein sequence: CATSTGGRSYEEYF.

V usage is TRBV28 and J usage is TRBJ1-2; TRBD1 aligns across 7 bases. The CDR3 has 15 residues. The trim removed 3 bases at V and 2 bases at J, leaving 6 bases unmatched. Germline V gene data show CDR1 as MDHEN and CDR2 as SYDVKM. The CDR3 nucleotides are TGTGCCAGCAGTTTGGCCCTGGGACAGAACTATGGCTACACCTTC. Translation gives CASSLALGQNYGYTF.

In this sample, this clonotype turned up a few times. The chain is built from TRBV6-5 and TRBJ2-1, with D maybe TRBD2 (6 bases). The germline V and J ends were trimmed by 0 bases and 5 bases, with 11 bases remaining between them. The CDR3 sequence is 15 residues long. Germline V CDR1 and CDR2: MNHEY, SVGAGI. CDR3 sequence: CASSYSAGRDNEQFF. In DNA, the CDR3 is TGTGCCAGCAGTTACTCGGCCGGGAGAGACAATGAGCAGTTCTTC.

This clonotype was observed many times. This chain joins TRBV24-1 and TRBJ2-1, with 12 bases matching TRBD2. This CDR3 spans 17 amino acids. After removal of 5 bases from V and 4 bases from J, the junction contained 8 bases not matched to a gene. Germline CDR1 is KGHDR and CDR2 is SFDVKD. CDR3 residues: CATSASPGTSGYNEQFF. The CDR3 DNA follows: TGTGCCACCAGTGCAAGCCCCGGGACTAGCGGGTACAATGAGCAGTTCTTC.

This clonotype showed up many times. The chain joins TRBV2 to TRBJ2-5; D unclear. Germline V CDR1 and CDR2: SNHLY, FYNNEI. The V and J ends lost 4 bases and 1 base respectively, with 7 bases between them. This CDR3 is 13 amino acids long. The CDR3 here is CASSGDLQETQYF. For the CDR3, the DNA is TGTGCCAGCAGTGGCGACCTCCAAGAGACCCAGTACTTC.

This clonotype was observed at least ten times. The gene calls are TRBV28 and TRBJ1-4; 8 bases line up with TRBD1. The V segment lost 6 bases and the J segment 5 bases; nucleotides outside the gene matches: 5. Germline assignment: CDR1 MDHEN and CDR2 SYDVKM. CDR3 length: 14 residues. The chain's CDR3 is CASRKTGANEKLFF. CDR3 bases: TGTGCCAGCAGGAAGACAGGGGCGAATGAAAAACTGTTTTTT.

This chain connects TRBV7-2 to TRBJ2-3; D is undetermined. Germline lookup yields CDR1 SGHTA and CDR2 FQGNSA. Trimming shortened V by 0 bases and J by 5 bases, and 6 bases separated the two germline ends. The CDR3 is made up of 13 amino acids. CDR3 protein: CASSLAERDTQYF. The CDR3 DNA reads TGTGCCAGCAGCTTAGCGGAGCGAGATACGCAGTATTTT.

In this sample, this clonotype turned up many times. The V gene is TRBV10-3, the J gene TRBJ2-7; D possibly corresponds to TRBD1 (6 bases). CDR3 length: 12 amino acids. CDR1 is ENHRY and CDR2 is SYGVKD in the germline V gene. V lost 3 bases to trimming and J lost 7 bases, with 10 bases between them. CDR3 coding DNA: TGTGCCATCAGTGATGGGGGCTTTGAGCAGTACTTC. Residues: CAISDGGFEQYF.

This clonotype came up a few times. The chain links TRBV12-3 or TRBV12-4 to TRBJ1-3; D ambiguous. This CDR3 has 16 residues. The V and J ends lost 1 base and 0 bases respectively, with 10 bases between them. The CDR3 DNA sequence: TGTGCCAGCAGTTTAGGAGCCAGCCTCTCTGGAAACACCATATATTTT. Translated, it gives CASSLGASLSGNTIYF.

The chain links TRBV18 to TRBJ2-7, with TRBD1 matching over 8 bases. The CDR3 sequence is 13 residues long. Germline V gene sequence: CDR1 KGHSH, CDR2 LQKENI. J gave up 7 bases and V 5 bases, and 7 bases lay outside the gene matches. CDR3 residues: CASSGDRSGEQYV. The CDR3, as DNA: TGTGCCAGCTCAGGGGACAGGTCCGGGGAGCAGTACGTC.

This clonotype was seen a few times. The chain joins TRBV24-1 to TRBJ2-3, with D unclear. With 4 bases removed from V and 5 bases from J, the gap between germline ends came to 15 bases. This CDR3 has 15 amino acids. Germline loops: CDR1 KGHDR, CDR2 SFDVKD. For the CDR3, the DNA is TGTGCCACCAGTGACCACGGACCTTGGGAAGATACGCAGTATTTT. As protein: CATSDHGPWEDTQYF.

The V gene is TRBV5-1, the J gene TRBJ1-2, with 7 nucleotides matching TRBD1. CDR1 and CDR2 from the germline V gene are SGHRS and YFSETQ. V lost 4 bases to trimming and J lost 3 bases; unmatched junction nucleotides: 9. CDR3 length equals 15 residues. This CDR3 is CASSRDSDLYYGYTF. CDR3 sequence (DNA): TGCGCCAGCAGCCGGGACAGTGACCTCTACTATGGCTACACCTTC.

The DNA of the CDR3 is TGTGCCGTCCCCGGGACAGCGAACACCGGGGAGCTGTTTTTT. The encoded protein is CAVPGTANTGELFF. The chain has TRBV10-3 and TRBJ2-2; 7 nucleotides match TRBD1. Germline assignment: CDR1 ENHRY and CDR2 SYGVKD. Trimming took 11 bases from V and 0 from J; bases not matched to a gene: 6. This CDR3 spans 14 amino acids.

There are a few counts of this clonotype. The chain joins TRBV11-3 to TRBJ2-1; 9 positions match TRBD2. The CDR3 contains 12 residues. The J segment lost 11 bases and the V segment lost 5 bases, leaving 4 bases of the junction unmatched. Germline V CDR1 and CDR2: SGHNT, YENEEA. The CDR3 nucleotides are TGTGCCAGCAGCGGCGGGGGGGGAAAGCAGTTCTTC. Protein product: CASSGGGGKQFF.

The chain carries TRBV7-9 and TRBJ1-2; D not resolved. CDR1 is SEHNR, CDR2 FQNEAQ, per germline (reference sequence). CDR3 length: 12 residues. Trimming removed 3 bases at V and 6 bases at J, with 8 bases between. DNA of the CDR3: TGTGCCAGCAGCTTTCAAGGGAATGGCTACACCTTC. It specifies CASSFQGNGYTF. The full variable domain, rest sourced from reference TRBV7-9 and TRBJ1-2, is DTGVSQNPRHKITKRGQNVTFRCDPISEHNRLYWYRQTLGQGPEFLTYFQNEAQLEKSRLLSDRFSAERPKGSFSTLEIQRTEQGDSAMYLCASSFQGNGYTFGSGTRLTVV.

This clonotype came up a few times. This chain connects TRBV12-3 or TRBV12-4 to TRBJ2-2, with 12 positions matching TRBD2. The CDR3 consists of 15 residues. V shed 6 bases, J shed 9 bases, and the junction held 8 bases outside the gene matches. The CDR3 DNA follows: TGTGCCAGCAGGGATACTAGCGGGGGGCCCCGGGAGCTGTTTTTT. Amino acids: CASRDTSGGPRELFF.

This clonotype was seen a handful of times. CDR3 DNA sequence: TGTGCCAGCAGCTCCCGACAGGGAGTTGTCCACACTGAAGCTTTCTTT. Translation gives CASSSRQGVVHTEAFF. This chain links TRBV6-2 or TRBV6-3 with TRBJ1-1; TRBD1 agrees at 7 bases. With 6 bases clipped from V and 3 bases from J, the junction kept 13 bases outside the gene matches. Germline assignment: CDR1 MNHEY and CDR2 SVGEGT. The CDR3 extends over 16 amino acids.

The CDR3 reads CAISDRRERDTEAFF. CDR3 DNA: TGTGCCATCAGTGACAGGAGAGAGAGGGACACTGAAGCTTTCTTT. The chain employs TRBV10-3 and TRBJ1-1; D call uncertain. Germline loops: CDR1 ENHRY, CDR2 SYGVKD. V shed 3 bases and J shed 3 bases, with 14 bases lying between them. The CDR3 consists of 15 residues.

This rearrangement joins TRBV27 to TRBJ1-1; no clear D. Germline assignment: CDR1 MNHEY and CDR2 SMNVEV (reference sequence). The germline V and J ends were trimmed by 2 bases and 1 base, with 8 bases remaining between them. The CDR3 has 14 residues. DNA of the CDR3: TGTGCCAGCAGTTTAAAAAACAGGAACACTGAAGCTTTCTTT. It is translated as CASSLKNRNTEAFF.

At least ten counts were recorded for this clonotype. The rearrangement joins TRBV5-1 to TRBJ2-1; TRBD1 agrees at 8 bases. Losses at the gene ends were 4 bases for V and 6 bases for J; bases not matched to a gene: 9. The V gene's germline CDR1 is SGHRS and CDR2 YFSETQ. This CDR3 spans 15 amino acids. CDR3 sequence: CASSLGTGKANEQFF. CDR3 DNA: TGCGCCAGCAGCCTAGGGACAGGAAAGGCCAATGAGCAGTTCTTC.

The chain recombines TRBV2 with TRBJ2-7; D remains unclear. The CDR3 loop spans 12 amino acids. Germline V gene sequence: CDR1 SNHLY, CDR2 FYNNEI. V lost 9 bases to trimming and J lost 2 bases, with 11 bases between them. CDR3 DNA sequence: TGTGCCAGTACCTATCTAGCCTACGAGCAGTACTTC. This gives the protein CASTYLAYEQYF.

This clonotype came up a few times. The rearrangement uses TRBV13 and TRBJ1-2; 7 positions agree with TRBD1. The CDR3 covers 14 residues. CDR1 and CDR2 from the germline V gene are PRHDT and FYEKMQ (reference sequence). With V trimmed by 0 bases and J by 4 bases, 2 bases remained unmatched. The CDR3: CASSLGDRRYGYTF. The CDR3 DNA reads as TGTGCCAGCAGCTTAGGGGACAGGCGCTATGGCTACACCTTC.